The rows below give T cell receptor beta chains drawn from one sample of a study of blood T cell repertoires in COVID-19. TCRdb keeps only in-frame clones here, not all; method: immunoSEQ multiplex PCR. The sample yields 110,000 to 150,000 clones, 85% seen once. What was sequenced was PBMCs or T cells enriched from blood (not recorded which). The source of these receptors is a woman aged 40-49 years who had recovered from COVID-19. Each CDR3 is given with its conserved first and last residue. Each record gives: clone size, V gene, J gene, D gene, CDR3 protein, CDR3 DNA. The D gene is left open where the match is weak. Not all rows give a size; the values are once, few, many and, for expanded clones, a class.

size: .; V: TRBV3-1/TRBV3-2; J: TRBJ1-1; D: .; CDR3: CASSQERTKNTEAFF; DNA: TGTGCCAGCAGCCAAGAAAGGACAAAGAACACTGAAGCTTTCTTT
size: .; V: TRBV9; J: TRBJ1-4; D: TRBD1; CDR3: CASSVGGFQGGNEKLFF; DNA: TGTGCCAGCAGCGTAGGAGGGTTTCAGGGGGGAAATGAAAAACTGTTTTTT
size: once; V: TRBV13; J: TRBJ1-2; D: .; CDR3: CASSPRGVIGYGYTF; DNA: TGTGCCAGCAGCCCCCGGGGGGTGATAGGCTATGGCTACACCTTC
size: many; V: TRBV29-1; J: TRBJ2-3; D: TRBD1; CDR3: CSVEGQGYTDTQYF; DNA: TGCAGCGTTGAAGGACAGGGGTACACAGATACGCAGTATTTT
size: .; V: TRBV19; J: TRBJ1-2; D: .; CDR3: CASSITEGYGYTF; DNA: TGTGCCAGTAGTATCACAGAGGGCTATGGCTACACCTTC
size: .; V: TRBV18; J: TRBJ1-2; D: .; CDR3: CASSPERDYGYTF; DNA: TGTGCCAGCTCGCCCGAGAGGGACTATGGCTACACCTTC
size: .; V: TRBV5-4; J: TRBJ1-2; D: TRBD1; CDR3: CASSPTGSGNYGYTF; DNA: TGTGCCAGCAGCCCGACAGGGAGCGGTAACTATGGCTACACCTTC
size: .; V: TRBV5-8; J: TRBJ2-7; D: TRBD2; CDR3: CASSFGGSSYEQYF; DNA: TGTGCCAGCAGCTTCGGCGGGAGCTCCTACGAGCAGTACTTC
size: many; V: TRBV30; J: TRBJ1-1; D: .; CDR3: CAWSVYGEAFF; DNA: TGTGCCTGGAGTGTATACGGGGAAGCTTTCTTT
size: once; V: TRBV4-2; J: TRBJ1-5; D: TRBD1; CDR3: CASSQDGADRVRGQPQHF; DNA: TGTGCCAGCAGCCAAGATGGAGCCGACAGGGTTCGAGGTCAGCCCCAGCATTTT
size: .; V: TRBV11-2; J: TRBJ1-2; D: .; CDR3: CASSLPQNLYGYTF; DNA: TGTGCCAGCAGCTTACCACAGAACCTCTATGGCTACACCTTC
size: many; V: TRBV19; J: TRBJ2-1; D: .; CDR3: CASSMGWGESYNEQFF; DNA: TGTGCCAGTAGTATGGGGTGGGGAGAGTCCTACAATGAGCAGTTCTTC
size: .; V: TRBV18; J: TRBJ1-2; D: TRBD1; CDR3: CASSPRMTGVDYGYTF; DNA: TGTGCCAGCTCACCCCGTATGACAGGGGTCGACTATGGCTACACCTTC
size: .; V: TRBV3-1/TRBV3-2; J: TRBJ2-5; D: .; CDR3: CASSRTHQETQYF; DNA: TGTGCCAGCAGCCGGACTCACCAAGAGACCCAGTACTTC
size: .; V: TRBV7-9; J: TRBJ2-1; D: .; CDR3: CASSFYPGNSYNEQFF; DNA: TGTGCCAGCAGCTTTTATCCGGGGAACTCCTACAATGAGCAGTTCTTC
size: once; V: TRBV9; J: TRBJ1-1; D: .; CDR3: CASSVDDGVTEAFF; DNA: TGTGCCAGCAGCGTAGACGACGGAGTCACTGAAGCTTTCTTT
size: .; V: TRBV2; J: TRBJ1-2; D: TRBD1; CDR3: CATFTSTGPGTGYGYTF; DNA: TGTGCCACCTTCACCTCCACGGGACCGGGGACAGGCTATGGCTACACCTTC
size: .; V: TRBV6-5; J: TRBJ2-1; D: TRBD2; CDR3: CASRESGRDNEQFF; DNA: TGTGCCAGCAGGGAGAGCGGGAGAGACAATGAGCAGTTCTTC
size: .; V: TRBV21-1; J: TRBJ2-5; D: .; CDR3: CASSQTSAKETQYF; DNA: TGTGCCAGCAGTCAGACTAGCGCTAAAGAGACCCAGTACTTC
size: .; V: TRBV6-5; J: TRBJ1-1; D: .; CDR3: CASSNTLNTEAFF; DNA: TGTGCCAGCTCTAATACTCTAAACACTGAAGCTTTCTTT
size: few; V: TRBV5-6; J: TRBJ1-2; D: .; CDR3: CASSHWTANYGYTF; DNA: TGTGCCAGCAGCCACTGGACAGCAAACTATGGCTACACCTTC
size: .; V: TRBV11-2; J: TRBJ2-5; D: .; CDR3: CASSLSGGGQETQYF; DNA: TGTGCCAGCAGCTTATCAGGGGGAGGACAAGAGACCCAGTACTTC
size: few; V: TRBV19; J: TRBJ1-2; D: .; CDR3: CASARGGGGDYGYTF; DNA: TGTGCCAGCGCACGAGGGGGGGGAGGAGACTATGGCTACACCTTC
size: .; V: TRBV19; J: TRBJ1-1; D: TRBD1; CDR3: CASTRTGTGNTEAFF; DNA: TGTGCCAGTACCCGAACCGGGACAGGGAACACTGAAGCTTTCTTT
size: .; V: TRBV5-8; J: TRBJ2-1; D: .; CDR3: CASSFGAYNEQFF; DNA: TGTGCCAGCAGCTTTGGGGCTTACAATGAGCAGTTCTTC
size: .; V: TRBV28; J: TRBJ1-5; D: .; CDR3: CASSLTNRVTRQPQHF; DNA: TGTGCCAGCAGTCTAACCAACAGGGTAACGCGTCAGCCCCAGCATTTT
size: .; V: TRBV9; J: TRBJ1-6; D: .; CDR3: CASSVGGYDSPLHF; DNA: TGTGCCAGCAGCGTAGGAGGATATGATTCACCCCTCCACTTT
size: .; V: TRBV5-1; J: TRBJ2-3; D: .; CDR3: CASTPGGTGGTDTQYF; DNA: TGCGCCAGCACCCCCGGGGGGACAGGCGGCACAGATACGCAGTATTTT
size: .; V: TRBV10-3; J: TRBJ2-2; D: TRBD1; CDR3: CAISESGQANTGELFF; DNA: TGTGCCATCAGTGAGTCAGGACAGGCGAACACCGGGGAGCTGTTTTTT
size: .; V: TRBV18; J: TRBJ2-7; D: TRBD2; CDR3: CASSPGLAGLGEQYF; DNA: TGTGCCAGCTCACCAGGACTAGCGGGATTGGGAGAGCAGTACTTC
size: .; V: TRBV21-1; J: TRBJ1-2; D: .; CDR3: CASSKATGDTTWAYNYGYTF; DNA: TGTGCCAGCAGCAAAGCGACAGGGGACACAACTTGGGCCTATAACTATGGCTACACCTTC
size: .; V: TRBV12-3/TRBV12-4; J: TRBJ2-5; D: TRBD2; CDR3: CASSFGGRETQYF; DNA: TGTGCCAGCAGTTTTGGCGGGAGAGAGACCCAGTACTTC
size: .; V: TRBV21-1; J: TRBJ2-7; D: .; CDR3: CASSRSVCAAGFGGYEQYF; DNA: TGTGCCAGCAGCAGGTCAGTCTGCGCCGCTGGGTTCGGGGGCTACGAGCAGTACTTC
size: .; V: TRBV6-5; J: TRBJ2-1; D: TRBD2; CDR3: CASRRRGDRNEQFF; DNA: TGTGCCAGCAGAAGGCGGGGGGACCGAAATGAGCAGTTCTTC
size: .; V: TRBV4-1; J: TRBJ1-1; D: .; CDR3: CASSSRGGANTEAFF; DNA: TGCGCCAGCAGCAGCCGGGGAGGGGCGAACACTGAAGCTTTCTTT
size: .; V: TRBV23-1; J: TRBJ1-2; D: TRBD1; CDR3: CASSPGQGCGGYTF; DNA: TGCGCCAGCAGTCCCGGACAGGGCTGCGGGGGCTACACCTTC
size: .; V: TRBV4-2; J: TRBJ2-3; D: .; CDR3: CASSQRELPSTDTQYF; DNA: TGTGCCAGCAGCCAACGGGAGCTTCCTAGCACAGATACGCAGTATTTT